This is a list of T cell receptor beta chains from one sample in a study of T cell repertoires in cytomegalovirus infection. Via MiXCR, TCRdb re-called the reads, giving one row per CDR3 protein. The profile shows about 530,000 distinct CDR3 sequences, about 26% of them singletons. The sample consisted of PBMCs. Receptors were obtained from a human donor in good health (CMV status not recorded). Some clones in this sample may be carry-over from other donors' samples. CDR3s include the opening cysteine and the closing phenylalanine or tryptophan. D genes are given only for firm matches.

j_gene | d_gene | v_gene | CDR3aa
TRBJ2-1 | . | TRBV6-2/TRBV6-3 | CASKESNNEQFF
TRBJ2-7 | TRBD2 | TRBV20-1 | CSAIWGGGRYEQYF
TRBJ1-2 | . | TRBV12-5 | CASGLSGNGGYTF
TRBJ2-3 | TRBD1 | TRBV6-5 | CASRLGQGNTDTQYF
TRBJ1-1 | . | TRBV7-8 | CASSPSRTANTEAFF
TRBJ1-1 | . | TRBV4-1 | CASSQLYDGSATKLGAFF
TRBJ2-2 | . | TRBV11-3 | CASSLEGLSGELFF
TRBJ2-5 | . | TRBV7-6 | CASSSGNQETQYF
TRBJ2-1 | TRBD2 | TRBV19 | CASKRAGIYNEQFF
TRBJ2-1 | . | TRBV28 | CATHTTRPSRLINEQFF
TRBJ2-7 | . | TRBV7-2 | CASSLAATGLYEQYF
TRBJ1-5 | . | TRBV2 | CASSPQSQPQHF
TRBJ1-1 | TRBD1 | TRBV28 | CASNQRTGNTEAFF
TRBJ1-1 | . | TRBV10-3 | CAISESHGEAFF
TRBJ2-3 | . | TRBV28 | CASTLGPAQYF
TRBJ2-1 | . | TRBV5-6 | CASSASDEQFF
TRBJ1-1 | TRBD1 | TRBV19 | CASSKRQGANTEAFF
TRBJ2-1 | TRBD2 | TRBV7-2 | CASSLLRLAGGLNNEQFF
TRBJ2-6 | . | TRBV18 | CASSPRQGGGANVLTF
TRBJ2-1 | . | TRBV7-6 | CASSPAGGNNEQFF
TRBJ2-1 | . | TRBV7-6 | CASSLAGRVGYNEQFF
TRBJ2-5 | TRBD1 | TRBV23-1 | CASSQPGQGGETQYF
TRBJ2-3 | TRBD2 | TRBV7-2 | CASSLGLSSTDTQYF
TRBJ1-1 | . | TRBV4-1 | CASSPKSGNTEAFF
TRBJ2-1 | TRBD2 | TRBV19 | CASSTPPSGRFNEQFF
TRBJ1-2 | . | TRBV28 | CASSPWATGYGYTF
TRBJ2-4 | TRBD1 | TRBV28 | CASSLEGMTDRAKNIQYF
TRBJ1-5 | . | TRBV7-2 | CASSSPERGSPRHQPQHF
TRBJ1-6 | . | TRBV6-2/TRBV6-3 | CASSPGGRATYNSPLHF
TRBJ1-2 | . | TRBV7-9 | CASSSPGWNGYTF
TRBJ1-1 | . | TRBV24-1 | CATSKSNTEAFF
TRBJ2-7 | TRBD2 | TRBV7-2 | CASSSAGSGSHEQYF
TRBJ2-3 | . | TRBV6-5 | CATRKGVTDTQYF
TRBJ1-2 | . | TRBV7-2 | CASSLSFRVLRGYTF
TRBJ2-3 | . | TRBV7-2 | CASSLRAATDTQYF
TRBJ1-6 | . | TRBV20-1 | CSARVPHMRGVPLRLHF
TRBJ1-1 | . | TRBV4-2 | CASSQVLQGKRGTEAFF
TRBJ1-2 | TRBD1 | TRBV20-1 | CSAIITGQGPANYGYTF